The 15 T cell receptor beta chains presented below share a single source sample, sequenced in a study of T cell repertoires in cytomegalovirus infection. Their specific antigens are unknown. TCRdb analysed the reads with MiXCR anew, one entry per CDR3 protein. There are about 120,000 distinct CDR3 sequences in the sample; around 10% occur only once, and approximately 30% lies in the top ten. Sequences were obtained from PBMCs, sequenced either directly or after in vitro stimulation (not recorded which). Receptors were obtained from a human donor in good health (CMV status not recorded). Some clones in this sample may be carry-over from other donors' samples.

This clonotype appeared many times. V and J are TRBV7-2 and TRBJ1-5; D possibly corresponds to TRBD1 (6 bases). The germline V and J ends were trimmed by 4 bases and 5 bases, with 12 bases remaining between them. Germline V lookup: CDR1 SGHTA, CDR2 FQGNSA. The CDR3 runs 14 residues. CDR3: CASSSTGLHQPQHF. CDR3 bases: TGTGCCAGCAGCTCGACAGGCCTCCATCAGCCCCAGCATTTT.

In this sample, this clonotype turned up many times. This rearrangement joins TRBV7-9 to TRBJ2-1; D uncertain. Looked up from germline, CDR1 is SEHNR and CDR2 is FQNEAQ (reference sequence). V was shortened by 2 bases and J by 5 bases, with 16 bases between the two germline ends. There are 16 residues in the CDR3. The CDR3 spells CASSLPGGQTHNEQFF. The CDR3, as DNA: TGTGCCAGCAGCTTACCCGGCGGCCAGACCCACAATGAGCAGTTCTTC.

Many counts were recorded for this clonotype. The rearrangement links TRBV28 to TRBJ2-1, with 8 positions matching TRBD2. The CDR3 contains 15 residues. J was trimmed by 2 bases and V by 6 bases; bases with no gene match: 6. The germline CDR1 and CDR2 sequences are MDHEN and SYDVKM. The CDR3: CASRDTSGPYNEQFF. DNA of the CDR3: TGTGCCAGCAGGGATACTAGCGGACCCTACAATGAGCAGTTCTTC.

Many counts were recorded for this clonotype. The rearrangement uses TRBV6-6 and TRBJ2-1, with 7 nucleotides matching TRBD1. The CDR3 sequence is 15 residues long. V lost 6 bases to trimming and J lost 4 bases; unmatched junction nucleotides: 9. Germline CDR1 MNHNY, CDR2 SVGAGI (reference sequence). This CDR3 is CASRRQGVGYNEQFF. As DNA, the CDR3 is TGTGCCAGCAGGCGACAGGGAGTGGGGTACAATGAGCAGTTCTTC.

This clonotype has ten or more counts. The rearrangement uses TRBV24-1 and TRBJ2-1; 11 positions match TRBD2. The junction had 2 bases not matched to a gene; V was cut back by 3 bases and J by 5 bases. Looked up from germline, CDR1 is KGHDR and CDR2 is SFDVKD. The CDR3 is made up of 15 amino acids. CDR3: CATSDAGLADNEQFF. DNA for the CDR3: TGTGCCACCAGTGATGCGGGACTAGCGGACAATGAGCAGTTCTTC.

The gene calls are TRBV7-2 and TRBJ2-7; no clear D. The CDR3 sequence is 13 residues long. Germline-derived CDR1 and CDR2 are SGHTA and FQGNSA. With 4 bases removed from V and 2 bases from J, the gap between germline ends came to 9 bases. The chain's CDR3 is CASSSGYTYEQYV. CDR3 nucleotides: TGTGCCAGCAGCTCCGGATATACCTACGAGCAGTACGTC.

There are many counts of this clonotype. V gene TRBV6-6 combines with J gene TRBJ2-7; D unresolved. Trimming took off 6 bases at V and 6 bases at J, with 12 bases between the two ends. Looked up from germline, CDR1 is MNHNY and CDR2 is SVGAGI (reference sequence). The CDR3 runs to 12 residues. CDR3 sequence (DNA): TGTGCCAGCAGCTCAGATGGTGCCGAGCAGTACGTC. Translated, it gives CASSSDGAEQYV.

This clonotype was seen a few times. J is TRBJ2-2 and V is TRBV5-1, with D possibly being TRBD1 or TRBD2 (5 bases each). CDR1 is SGHRS, CDR2 YFSETQ, per germline. Deletions cut 1 base from V and 3 bases from J, with 13 bases between. There are 16 residues in the CDR3. The DNA for the CDR3 is TGCGCCAGCAGCTTGTTTGGGGCGCGGGACACCGGGGAGCTGTTTTTT. Translated: CASSLFGARDTGELFF.

At least ten counts were recorded for this clonotype. The chain recombines TRBV6-6 with TRBJ2-4; D gene uncertain. Germline CDR1 reads MNHNY; CDR2 reads SVGAGI (reference sequence). The CDR3 consists of 15 residues. Trimming cost V 7 bases and J 4 bases, with 17 bases left between them. Here the CDR3 DNA reads TGTGCCAGCACCCCGTCCGATCCCAAGAAAAACATTCAGTACTTC. This gives the protein CASTPSDPKKNIQYF.

This clonotype was seen at least ten times. V gene TRBV10-3 combines with J gene TRBJ1-2, with 8 bases identical to TRBD1. After removal of 9 bases from V and 4 bases from J, the junction contained 7 bases not matched to a gene. Germline CDR1 and CDR2: ENHRY and SYGVKD. The length of the CDR3 is 13 residues. The CDR3 bases are TGTGCCATATCTTCGGACAGGGCCTATGGCTACACCTTC. Amino acid sequence: CAISSDRAYGYTF.

This clonotype was seen at least ten times. This sequence joins TRBV19 and TRBJ1-1, with a possible D match to TRBD1 (6 bases). Germline CDR1 LNHDA, CDR2 SQIVND (reference sequence). V shed 8 bases and J shed 0 bases, with 13 bases lying between them. The CDR3 is made up of 14 amino acids. In DNA form, the CDR3 reads TGTGCCAGTTCCCACAGGGTGATGAACACTGAAGCTTTCTTT. It encodes CASSHRVMNTEAFF.

At least ten counts were recorded for this clonotype. The chain joins TRBV4-1 to TRBJ2-1; 10 nucleotides agree with TRBD2. The CDR3 consists of 18 residues. Looked up from germline, CDR1 is MGHRA and CDR2 is YSYEKL. The V segment lost 0 bases and the J segment 10 bases; nucleotides outside the gene matches: 15. CDR3 bases: TGCGCCAGCAGCCAAGATATCGGGGGGACTAGCGCACTCAAGGAGCAGTTCTTC. This codes for CASSQDIGGTSALKEQFF.

J is TRBJ2-1 and V is TRBV20-1; perhaps TRBD2 as D (5 bases). Germline-derived CDR1 and CDR2 are DFQATT and SNEGSKA (reference sequence). The CDR3 spans 13 residues. The CDR3 loop reads CRAKVASLGEQFF. The CDR3 nucleotides are TGCAGAGCCAAGGTAGCGTCCCTTGGTGAGCAGTTCTTC.

This clonotype was seen more than once but under ten times. V gene TRBV6-4 combines with J gene TRBJ2-1; 8 nucleotides match TRBD1. The CDR3 loop spans 14 amino acids. V lost 6 bases, J lost 3 bases, and 4 bases stayed unmatched. From germline, CDR1 is MRHNA and CDR2 SNTAGT. CDR3 bases: TGTGCCAGCAGGCAGGGACAGGTCTACAATGAGCAGTTCTTC. Translated: CASRQGQVYNEQFF.

This chain links TRBV5-1 with TRBJ1-2, with 7 positions matching TRBD1. With 4 bases clipped from V and 3 bases from J, the junction kept 3 bases outside the gene matches. Germline lookup yields CDR1 SGHRS and CDR2 YFSETQ. The CDR3 runs 13 residues. The CDR3 is CASSVDRDYGYTF. The CDR3 nucleotides read TGCGCCAGCAGCGTCGACAGGGACTATGGCTACACCTTC.